This T cell receptor beta chain comes out of a study of graft-versus-host responses after intestinal transplantation. Background on the study: Isolated intestinal, liver-intestinal, or multivisceral transplants had been given to the recipients.

Sequenced by immunoSEQ multiplex PCR; TCRdb stores in-frame clones only, minus some. Here the sample spans about 57,000 clones, 70% to 90% being singletons. This CDR3 comprises 18 residues. Germline loops: CDR1 MDHEN, CDR2 SYDVKM. Trimming at V came to 5 bases and at J to 4 bases, leaving 7 bases not matched to a gene. The gene calls are TRBV28 and TRBJ2-2, with 16 bases fitting TRBD2. The sequences come from PBMCs, collected 26 days after transplant. This clonotype was sampled from a human patient who received an intestinal transplant, so some T cells may come from the graft donor. The CDR3 nucleotides read TGTGCCAGCAGTATGGGACTAGCGGGAGGGCCGCGCACCGGGGAGCTGTTTTTT. This gives the protein CASSMGLAGGPRTGELFF.